This TCR beta chain stems from a study of blood T cells in healthy people across ages. As for this clonotype: Its antigen is unidentified.

PCR was performed a second time for about 7 to 12 cycles using a sample-barcoded 5' primer and a J-beta primer mix. A single record per CDR3 protein comes from TCRdb applying MiXCR to the 5' RACE reads. The data hold roughly 800,000 distinct CDR3 sequences, with roughly 64% observed a single time. Each individual donor underwent a draw of roughly 10 milliliters of peripheral blood. With each sample, at least 5 micrograms of total RNA were extracted. Study conclusions and caveats: A roughly linear age-dependent decrease characterized TCR beta diversity per million T cells.

Per germline, CDR1 SGDLS and CDR2 YYNGEE. The CDR3 contains 13 residues. Trimming pared 2 bases from V and 7 bases from J, leaving 13 bases between. The specimen was blood. V and J are TRBV9 and TRBJ2-7, with a weak D call TRBD2 (5 bases). This sequence was found in a man aged 30 to 45 in good health. In DNA, the CDR3 is TGTGCCAGCAGCGTCGGGGTTTCGAGGGAGCAGTACTTC. It is translated as CASSVGVSREQYF.